The 18 T cell receptor beta chains in this list originate from one sample, sequenced in a study of blood T cell repertoires in COVID-19. Profiling relied on immunoSEQ multiplex PCR, and the TCRdb table lists in-frame clones only, not all of them. The profile shows 330,000 or so clones, approximately 88% of them singletons. Material: peripheral blood. These receptors all come from a man younger than 40 with COVID-19, enrolled during active disease.

The genes are TRBV5-1 and TRBJ2-3, with 8 nucleotides matching TRBD2. The germline CDR1 and CDR2 sequences are SGHRS and YFSETQ. Losses at the gene ends were 0 bases for V and 5 bases for J; bases not matched to a gene: 5. The CDR3 totals 15 residues. The CDR3 loop reads CASSLASRGVDTQYF. Here the CDR3 DNA reads TGCGCCAGCAGCTTGGCGTCGCGGGGGGTAGATACGCAGTATTTT.

V gene TRBV7-2 combines with J gene TRBJ1-2; TRBD1 is a possible D gene (5 bases). This CDR3 has 15 amino acids. CDR1 and CDR2 from the germline V gene are SGHTA and FQGNSA. V lost 6 bases to trimming and J lost 5 bases, with 19 bases between them. The DNA for the CDR3 is TGTGCCAGCAGAGCACCGGGACGGGAGGAATATGGCTACACCTTC. Translating gives CASRAPGREEYGYTF.

This clone was found a few times. Distinct nucleotide sequences in the sample also encode this CDR3. The rearrangement joins TRBV18 to TRBJ2-3; D gene uncertain. Trimming cost V 0 bases and J 2 bases, with 3 bases left between them. Per germline, CDR1 KGHSH and CDR2 LQKENI. The CDR3 has 13 residues. CDR3 nucleotides: TGTGCCAGCTCACCACCCTCCACAGATACGCAGTATTTT. Amino acid sequence: CASSPPSTDTQYF. The full variable domain, completed using reference TRBV18 and TRBJ2-3, is NAGVMQNPRHLVRRRGQEARLRCSPMKGHSHVYWYRQLPEEGLKFMVYLQKENIIDESGMPKERFSAEFPKEGPSILRIQQVVRGDSAAYFCASSPPSTDTQYFGPGTRLTVL.

The chain combines TRBV6-6 with TRBJ2-1; 10 nucleotides agree with TRBD1. There are 15 residues in the CDR3. CDR1 and CDR2 (germline): MNHNY, SVGAGI (reference sequence). Trimming took 2 bases from V and 10 from J; bases not matched to a gene: 8. Here the CDR3 DNA reads TGTGCCAGCAGTTACGTTATGGGACAGGGGAACGAGCAGTTCTTC. Protein sequence: CASSYVMGQGNEQFF.

This chain joins TRBV11-1 and TRBJ1-1; D possibly corresponds to TRBD1 (5 bases). The CDR3 spans 15 residues. The germline CDR1 and CDR2 sequences are SGHAT and FQDESV (reference sequence). V was pared by 2 bases and J by 4 bases, with 14 bases between. The CDR3 loop is CASSLKRQGLTEAFF. Written as DNA, the CDR3 is TGTGCCAGCAGCTTAAAACGGCAGGGCCTCACTGAAGCTTTCTTT.

Turning to this clone: The same CDR3 is also encoded by other DNA sequences in this sample. This chain uses TRBV7-3 with TRBJ1-1; maybe TRBD1 (5 bases). This CDR3 contains 13 residues. Trimming cost V 5 bases and J 3 bases, with 10 bases left between them. Germline CDR1 reads SGHTA; CDR2 reads FQGTGA. The CDR3 DNA sequence: TGTGCCAGCAGCCCGAGCAGGGACACTGAAGCTTTCTTT. Its protein is CASSPSRDTEAFF.

The rearrangement uses TRBV24-1 and TRBJ2-3; 11 nucleotides agree with TRBD1. The germline CDR1 and CDR2 sequences are KGHDR and SFDVKD. With 8 bases clipped from V and 4 bases from J, the junction kept 4 bases outside the gene matches. CDR3 length: 14 residues. In DNA form, the CDR3 reads TGTGCCACCAACCCGGGACAGGGGGCAGATACGCAGTATTTT. It codes for CATNPGQGADTQYF.

The chain is built from TRBV27 and TRBJ2-3; perhaps TRBD1 as D (6 bases). Germline values: CDR1 MNHEY, CDR2 SMNVEV (reference sequence). The CDR3 covers 17 residues. With 7 bases removed from V and 4 bases from J, the gap between germline ends came to 24 bases. The CDR3 DNA reads TGTGCCAGCACCCCAAGAGTAGGGGACACGGGCCCAGATACGCAGTATTTT. Translated: CASTPRVGDTGPDTQYF.

DNA of the CDR3: TGTGCCAGCAGTTTTATAAGCGGGGGTGAGCAGTTCTTC. Protein product: CASSFISGGEQFF. The chain recombines TRBV12-3 or TRBV12-4 with TRBJ2-1; 8 positions match TRBD2. After removal of 3 bases from V and 9 bases from J, the junction contained 4 bases not matched to a gene. This CDR3 spans 13 amino acids.

This rearrangement joins TRBV2 to TRBJ1-1; 12 nucleotides line up with TRBD1. The CDR3 totals 15 residues. The trim removed 6 bases at V and 1 base at J, leaving 3 bases unmatched. Germline CDR1 reads SNHLY; CDR2 reads FYNNEI. The CDR3, as DNA: TGTGCCAGCAGCCGGGACAGGGGGCAGAACACTGAAGCTTTCTTT. Amino acids: CASSRDRGQNTEAFF.

Written as DNA, the CDR3 is TGTGCCAGCAGCCCCCTGGGAGCCCAAGAGACCCAGTACTTC. As protein: CASSPLGAQETQYF. This rearrangement joins TRBV5-6 to TRBJ2-5, with D tentatively TRBD2 (5 bases). The CDR3 has 14 amino acids. Deletions cut 4 bases from V and 1 base from J, with 11 bases between. Per germline, CDR1 SGHDT and CDR2 YYEEEE.

About this clone: This specimen includes other DNA sequences encoding the same CDR3. CDR3 DNA: TGTGCCAGCAGTTACTCGTCCTCCTCCTACGAGCAGTACTTC. Protein product: CASSYSSSSYEQYF. The gene calls are TRBV6-5 and TRBJ2-7; D ambiguous. The germline V and J ends were trimmed by 0 bases and 0 bases, with 6 bases remaining between them. CDR3 size: 14 residues. Germline CDR1 reads MNHEY; CDR2 reads SVGAGI.

J is TRBJ2-2 and V is TRBV5-6; 8 bases match TRBD2. The CDR3 length is 17 residues. The germline CDR1 and CDR2 sequences are SGHDT and YYEEEE. V shed 0 bases, J shed 4 bases, and the junction held 8 bases outside the gene matches. The CDR3 region is CASSLVTSGGGTGELFF. In DNA form, the CDR3 reads TGTGCCAGCAGCTTGGTGACCAGCGGGGGCGGCACCGGGGAGCTGTTTTTT.

The V call is TRBV28, the J call TRBJ1-4, with D perhaps TRBD1 (5 bases). V lost 2 bases and J lost 3, with 10 bases in between. The CDR3 length is 15 residues. Per germline, CDR1 MDHEN and CDR2 SYDVKM. The CDR3 DNA sequence: TGTGCCAGCAGTTTAGTTGGGGCTGCTAATGAAAAACTGTTTTTT. This codes for CASSLVGAANEKLFF. Full variable domain (remainder filled in from reference TRBV28 and TRBJ1-4): DVKVTQSSRYLVKRTGEKVFLECVQDMDHENMFWYRQDPGLGLRLIYFSYDVKMKEKGDIPEGYSVSREKKERFSLILESASTNQTSMYLCASSLVGAANEKLFFGSGTQLSVL.

This clone is labeled medium-sized. V gene TRBV6-4 combines with J gene TRBJ2-3; 11 nucleotides line up with TRBD2. The CDR3 length is 15 residues. CDR1 and CDR2 (germline): MRHNA, SNTAGT. V lost 4 bases to trimming and J lost 0 bases; unmatched junction nucleotides: 0. CDR3: CASSASGGSTDTQYF. The CDR3 DNA reads TGTGCCAGCAGTGCTAGCGGGGGGAGCACAGATACGCAGTATTTT.

The chain couples TRBV19 to TRBJ2-6, with 8 bases lining up with TRBD1. V trimming: 4 bases; J trimming: 0 bases; junction bases outside the gene matches: 5. The CDR3 length is 17 residues. Germline CDR1 is LNHDA and CDR2 is SQIVND (reference sequence). CDR3 DNA sequence: TGTGCCAGTAGTACCGGGACAGGCGTCTCTGGGGCCAACGTCCTGACTTTC. Translating gives CASSTGTGVSGANVLTF.

This chain uses TRBV18 with TRBJ2-7; 11 bases line up with TRBD2. J gave up 3 bases and V 3 bases, and 4 bases lay outside the gene matches. CDR1 is KGHSH and CDR2 is LQKENI in the germline V gene. The CDR3 runs 15 residues. CDR3 residues: CASSPGLAELYEQYF. CDR3 in DNA: TGTGCCAGCTCACCGGGACTAGCGGAGCTCTACGAGCAGTACTTC.

The chain recombines TRBV6-2 or TRBV6-3 with TRBJ2-1; possibly TRBD2 for D (5 bases). Trimming took 0 bases from V and 7 from J, leaving 13 bases between them. This CDR3 spans 15 amino acids. CDR1 is MNHEY and CDR2 is SVGEGT in the germline V gene. CDR3 sequence (DNA): TGTGCCAGCAGTTACTCCCAGCGGTCCCTAAATGAGCAGTTCTTC. Its protein is CASSYSQRSLNEQFF.